These T cell receptor beta chains were read from a single sample in a study of shared clonotypes between healthy human individuals. Sequenced by immunoSEQ multiplex PCR; TCRdb stores in-frame clones only, minus some. The sample carries 1.4 million or so clones, 98% recorded once. The sequencing sample was made of naive CD4+ T cells sorted from blood. The receptor source for this set is a man aged 25 to 40 in good health. Each CDR3 is given with its conserved first and last residue. Fields, in order: J gene, V gene, CDR3 length, CDR3 protein.

J gene: TRBJ2-1; V gene: TRBV20-1; CDR3 length: 11; CDR3 protein: CSALLAGKQFF
J gene: TRBJ2-1; V gene: TRBV5-5; CDR3 length: 15; CDR3 protein: CASSSRDPKYNEQFF
J gene: TRBJ1-1; V gene: TRBV5-4; CDR3 length: 14; CDR3 protein: CASSSTGDGNEAFF
J gene: TRBJ2-7; V gene: TRBV19; CDR3 length: 13; CDR3 protein: CASSMARGGEQYF
J gene: TRBJ1-1; V gene: TRBV10-3; CDR3 length: 14; CDR3 protein: CAIRSTGAHTEAFF
J gene: TRBJ1-5; V gene: TRBV28; CDR3 length: 12; CDR3 protein: CASRFGNQPQHF
J gene: TRBJ2-1; V gene: TRBV7-2; CDR3 length: 16; CDR3 protein: CASSLIGRVSYNEQFF
J gene: TRBJ2-3; V gene: TRBV6-5; CDR3 length: 15; CDR3 protein: CASSYSVENTDTQYF
J gene: TRBJ1-2; V gene: TRBV30; CDR3 length: 13; CDR3 protein: CAWSLTGVRGYTF
J gene: TRBJ2-3; V gene: TRBV13; CDR3 length: 18; CDR3 protein: CASSLESRLAGITDTQYF
J gene: TRBJ2-7; V gene: TRBV15; CDR3 length: 13; CDR3 protein: CATKPGNSYEQYF
J gene: TRBJ2-7; V gene: TRBV25-1; CDR3 length: 14; CDR3 protein: CASSEPRRFYEQYF
J gene: TRBJ2-7; V gene: TRBV29-1; CDR3 length: 12; CDR3 protein: CSVKDRAYEQYF
J gene: TRBJ2-1; V gene: TRBV2; CDR3 length: 14; CDR3 protein: CASSLTGSYNEQFF
J gene: TRBJ2-7; V gene: TRBV28; CDR3 length: 12; CDR3 protein: CASSPTPHEQYF
J gene: TRBJ2-7; V gene: TRBV28; CDR3 length: 15; CDR3 protein: CASSVRTGERYEQYF
J gene: TRBJ2-3; V gene: TRBV28; CDR3 length: 15; CDR3 protein: CASSLLAGGPGTQYF
J gene: TRBJ2-1; V gene: TRBV5-4; CDR3 length: 15; CDR3 protein: CASSLIASSYNEQFF
J gene: TRBJ2-1; V gene: TRBV6-1; CDR3 length: 14; CDR3 protein: CASSERGSGDEQFF
J gene: TRBJ1-2; V gene: TRBV6-6; CDR3 length: 14; CDR3 protein: CASSYGATGIGYTF
J gene: TRBJ2-4; V gene: TRBV27; CDR3 length: 13; CDR3 protein: CASSLDSRYIQYF
J gene: TRBJ1-1; V gene: TRBV6-4; CDR3 length: 15; CDR3 protein: CASSDFPGRGTEAFF
J gene: TRBJ2-1; V gene: TRBV29-1; CDR3 length: 14; CDR3 protein: CSVGGAGGPYEQFF
J gene: TRBJ2-5; V gene: TRBV18; CDR3 length: 15; CDR3 protein: CASSPPSSARETQYF
J gene: TRBJ1-3; V gene: TRBV11-2; CDR3 length: 13; CDR3 protein: CASSATGRNTIYF
J gene: TRBJ2-7; V gene: TRBV11-2; CDR3 length: 14; CDR3 protein: CASSSRASSYEQYF
J gene: TRBJ2-7; V gene: TRBV11-2; CDR3 length: 11; CDR3 protein: CASGRTYEQYF
J gene: TRBJ2-1; V gene: TRBV30; CDR3 length: 11; CDR3 protein: CAWRLGYEQFF
J gene: TRBJ2-7; V gene: TRBV5-1; CDR3 length: 13; CDR3 protein: CASSGQGDYEQYF